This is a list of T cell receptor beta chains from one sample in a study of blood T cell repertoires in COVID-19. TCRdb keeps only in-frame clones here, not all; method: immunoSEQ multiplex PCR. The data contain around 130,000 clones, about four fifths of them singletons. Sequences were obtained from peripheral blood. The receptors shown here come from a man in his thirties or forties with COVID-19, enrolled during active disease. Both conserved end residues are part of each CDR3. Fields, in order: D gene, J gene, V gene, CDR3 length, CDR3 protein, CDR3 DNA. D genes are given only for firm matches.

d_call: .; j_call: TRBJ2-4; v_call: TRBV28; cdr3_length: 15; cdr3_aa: CASSLLREGENIQYF; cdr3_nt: TGTGCCAGCAGTTTATTGAGGGAGGGGGAAAACATTCAGTACTTC
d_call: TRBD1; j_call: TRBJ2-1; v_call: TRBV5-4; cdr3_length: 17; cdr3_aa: CASSLDPGQGVDNEQFF; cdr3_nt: TGTGCCAGCAGCTTGGACCCCGGACAGGGGGTTGACAATGAGCAGTTCTTC
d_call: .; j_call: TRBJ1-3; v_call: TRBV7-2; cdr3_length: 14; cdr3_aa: CASSPLVEDDTIYF; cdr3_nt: TGTGCCAGCAGCCCTTTAGTGGAGGATGACACCATATATTTT
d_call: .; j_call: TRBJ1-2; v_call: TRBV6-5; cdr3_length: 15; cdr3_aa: CASSLDSPGRYGYTF; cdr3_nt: TGTGCCAGCAGTTTGGACAGTCCCGGGAGGTATGGCTACACCTTC
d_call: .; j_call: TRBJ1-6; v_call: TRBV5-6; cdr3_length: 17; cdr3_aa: CASSLLSQAGGGPPLHF; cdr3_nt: TGTGCCAGCAGCTTGCTTTCGCAGGCAGGCGGAGGTCCACCCCTCCACTTT
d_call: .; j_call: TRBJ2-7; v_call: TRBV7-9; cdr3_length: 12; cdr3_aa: CASSLGGREQYF; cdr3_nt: TGTGCCAGCAGTCTCGGGGGACGGGAGCAGTACTTC
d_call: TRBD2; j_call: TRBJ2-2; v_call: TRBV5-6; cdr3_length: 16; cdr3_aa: CASSLKGGSGTGELFF; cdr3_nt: TGTGCCAGCAGCTTGAAGGGCGGGAGCGGGACCGGGGAGCTGTTTTTT
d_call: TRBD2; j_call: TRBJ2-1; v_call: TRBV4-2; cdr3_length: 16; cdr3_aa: CASSQDRSGRANEQFF; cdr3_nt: TGTGCCAGCAGCCAAGATCGAAGCGGGAGGGCGAATGAGCAGTTCTTC
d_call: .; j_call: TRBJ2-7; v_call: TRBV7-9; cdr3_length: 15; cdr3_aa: CASSVTGAASYEQYF; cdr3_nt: TGTGCCAGCAGTGTAACGGGAGCCGCATCCTACGAGCAGTACTTC
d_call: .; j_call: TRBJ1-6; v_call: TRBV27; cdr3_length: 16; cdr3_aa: CASSLAFPQGSSPLHF; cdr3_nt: TGTGCCAGCAGTTTAGCATTTCCCCAGGGTAGCTCACCCCTCCACTTT